This T cell receptor (beta chain) originates from a study of blood T cell repertoires in COVID-19. Study details: The samples span acute and convalescent COVID-19 from the United States, Italy and Spain.

This CDR3 is built from 16 residues. Germline lookup yields CDR1 SGHDN and CDR2 FVKESK. After removal of 6 bases from V and 4 bases from J, the junction contained 10 bases not matched to a gene. Sequenced by immunoSEQ multiplex PCR; TCRdb stores in-frame clones only, minus some. Among about 370,000 clones listed, around 92% were seen once. This TCR came from a woman aged 30 to 39 who had recovered from COVID-19. This rearrangement joins TRBV14 to TRBJ2-5; TRBD1 aligns across 11 bases. The sequenced sample consisted of PBMCs or T cells enriched from blood (not recorded which). CDR3 region: CASSRRRTGGGETQYF. CDR3 coding DNA: TGTGCCAGCAGTCGCCGCAGGACAGGGGGCGGAGAGACCCAGTACTTC. Looking up the rest from reference TRBV14 and TRBJ2-5 gives the full variable domain: EAGVTQFPSHSVIEKGQTVTLRCDPISGHDNLYWYRRVMGKEIKFLLHFVKESKQDESGMPNNRFLAERTGGTYSTLKVQPAELEDSGVYFCASSRRRTGGGETQYFGPGTRLLVL.